Sequencing of this TCR beta chain was carried out in a study of T cell changes during pregnancy in multiple sclerosis. V was trimmed by 4 bases and J by 3 bases, leaving 16 bases between them. Per the germline V gene, CDR1 is SGHDT and CDR2 is YYEEEE. The CDR3 length is 15 residues. Assay used: immunoSEQ multiplex PCR; TCRdb lists only in-frame clones, some missing. The sample records about 52,000 clones, about 90% being singletons. The sequence came from a female donor in good health, enrolled as a control in a pregnancy study. Specimen: CD4+ T cells from peripheral blood mononuclear cells, collected after pregnancy. The V and J genes are TRBV5-6 and TRBJ1-2; D not resolved. Written as DNA, the CDR3 is TGTGCCAGCAGCCTTCCCCCCCCCGTTTACTATGGCTACACCTTC. This translates into CASSLPPPVYYGYTF.